The 8 T cell receptor beta chains reported below all come from one sample, sequenced in a study of cytotoxic CD8 clonotypes in ibrutinib-treated CLL. Method: immunoSEQ multiplex PCR; TCRdb's copy keeps in-frame clones and lacks some. The table lists roughly 250,000 clones, 70% of them singletons, with roughly 14% in the top ten. Here the sequenced sample was PBMCs, taken after 24 months of ibrutinib treatment. These receptor sequences come from a human donor with chronic lymphocytic leukemia.

The V and J genes are TRBV7-2 and TRBJ1-3; D call uncertain. Trimming cost V 2 bases and J 4 bases, with 9 bases left between them. In germline, CDR1 is SGHTA, CDR2 FQGNSA. The CDR3 has 14 amino acids. The CDR3 loop is CASSLQGLGNTIYF. In DNA form, the CDR3 reads TGTGCCAGCAGCTTACAAGGGTTGGGAAACACCATATATTTT.

This clone showed up just once. V and J are TRBV5-6 and TRBJ2-3; TRBD1 matches at 9 bases. V trimming: 3 bases; J trimming: 2 bases; junction bases outside the gene matches: 13. Germline V lookup: CDR1 SGHDT, CDR2 YYEEEE. The CDR3 runs 18 residues. In DNA form, the CDR3 reads TGTGCCAGCAGCTCCGCCGGGACAGGGTACACCATCACAGATACGCAGTATTTT. As protein: CASSSAGTGYTITDTQYF.

The chain combines TRBV28 with TRBJ2-5, with D perhaps matching TRBD2 (5 bases). In germline, CDR1 is MDHEN, CDR2 SYDVKM. The CDR3 loop spans 15 amino acids. Deletions cut 5 bases from V and 3 bases from J, with 16 bases between. In nucleotides, the CDR3 is TGTGCCAGCAGTCTGGCCGGGGTCTTAGAAGAGACCCAGTACTTC. Protein sequence: CASSLAGVLEETQYF.

As DNA, the CDR3 is TGTGCCAGCAGTTTCGTGGGTTACAATCAGCCCCAGCATTTT. It is translated as CASSFVGYNQPQHF. The V and J genes are TRBV27 and TRBJ1-5, with D unresolved. The CDR3 loop spans 14 amino acids. CDR1 is MNHEY and CDR2 is SMNVEV in the germline V gene (reference sequence). Trimming removed 3 bases at V and 3 bases at J, with 9 bases between.

The chain has TRBV30 and TRBJ2-1, with D possibly matching TRBD2 (6 bases). V was pared by 4 bases and J by 4 bases, with 17 bases between. The CDR3 length is 15 residues. Germline V gene data show CDR1 as GTSNPN and CDR2 as SVGIG (reference sequence). For the CDR3, the DNA is TGTGCCTGGAACGATCTCGGGACTTATTACAATGAGCAGTTCTTC. It yields the protein CAWNDLGTYYNEQFF. Together with reference TRBV30 and TRBJ2-1, the CDR3 gives the full variable domain: SQTIHQWPATLVQPVGSPLSLECTVEGTSNPNLYWYRQAAGRGLQLLFYSVGIGQISSEVPQNLSASRPQDRQFILSSKKLLLSDSGFYLCAWNDLGTYYNEQFFGPGTRLTVL.

The rearrangement joins TRBV29-1 to TRBJ2-3, with 8 nucleotides matching TRBD2. The junction had 3 bases not matched to a gene; V was cut back by 7 bases and J by 6 bases. The CDR3 covers 11 residues. Germline CDR1 is SQVTM and CDR2 is ANQGSEA. The CDR3: CSASSGDTQYF. The CDR3 DNA reads TGCAGCGCCTCTAGCGGGGATACGCAGTATTTT.

This clone has a handful of counts. The J gene is TRBJ1-5, the V gene TRBV6-8, with TRBD1 identical over 7 bases. This CDR3 has 18 amino acids. Germline CDR1 and CDR2: MNHGY and SAAAGT. Unmatched junction bases numbered 8, after V lost 0 bases and J lost 0 bases. In DNA, the CDR3 is TGTGCCAGCAGTTACTCGGGACAGCGAAGCCATAGCAATCAGCCCCAGCATTTT. This translates into CASSYSGQRSHSNQPQHF.

Only a few counts were recorded for this clone. The chain combines TRBV27 with TRBJ1-2; D is unresolved. Looked up from germline, CDR1 is MNHEY and CDR2 is SMNVEV (reference sequence). Between the trimmed V and J ends, which lost 5 bases and 2 bases, there was a span of 3 bases. This CDR3 is built from 11 residues. The CDR3 is CASSGNYGYTF. As DNA, the CDR3 is TGTGCCAGCAGTGGAAACTATGGCTACACCTTC.